A single sample is the source of the 23 T cell receptor beta chains below, sequenced in a study of shared clonotypes between healthy human individuals. Positively selected for CCR7, the CD45RO-negative cells used as naive CD8 cells excluded terminally differentiated effector memory CD45RA+ cells. Libraries were prepared by immunoSEQ multiplex PCR; TCRdb keeps only in-frame clonotypes and omits some of them. The sample contains millions of clones, 93% of which appear only once. The specimen sequenced was naive CD8+ T cells from PBMCs. The receptors derive from a man younger than 30 in good health. Some clones in this sample may be carry-over from other donors' samples.

This chain links TRBV9 with TRBJ2-1; 12 bases match TRBD2. This CDR3 comprises 15 residues. The trim removed 4 bases at V and 5 bases at J, leaving 4 bases unmatched. Germline V lookup: CDR1 SGDLS, CDR2 YYNGEE. CDR3 sequence: CASSTSGRLDNEQFF. CDR3 bases: TGTGCCAGCAGCACTAGCGGGAGGCTGGACAATGAGCAGTTCTTC.

This clone has a single count. V gene TRBV7-9 combines with J gene TRBJ2-1; D uncertain. The V gene lost 1 base and the J gene lost 7 bases, with 11 bases spanning the gap. The germline V gene has CDR1 SEHNR and CDR2 FQNEAQ (reference sequence). This CDR3 contains 14 residues. The CDR3: CASSLGPISNEQFF. The CDR3 DNA reads TGTGCCAGCAGCTTAGGCCCCATAAGTAATGAGCAGTTCTTC. Supplemented by reference TRBV7-9 and TRBJ2-1, the full variable domain reads DTGVSQNPRHKITKRGQNVTFRCDPISEHNRLYWYRQTLGQGPEFLTYFQNEAQLEKSRLLSDRFSAERPKGSFSTLEIQRTEQGDSAMYLCASSLGPISNEQFFGPGTRLTVL.

The chain couples TRBV27 to TRBJ1-1, with a tentative D call TRBD1 (5 bases). In germline, CDR1 is MNHEY, CDR2 SMNVEV (reference sequence). V shed 2 bases and J shed 6 bases, with 16 bases lying between them. The CDR3 runs to 15 residues. DNA for the CDR3: TGTGCCAGCAGTTTAAGAGTCTCCGGGGGTTCTGAAGCTTTCTTT. Translated: CASSLRVSGGSEAFF.

The rearrangement links TRBV29-1 to TRBJ2-2; unclear D gene. The CDR3 loop spans 13 amino acids. Germline V gene data show CDR1 as SQVTM and CDR2 as ANQGSEA. V was trimmed by 5 bases and J by 0 bases, leaving 7 bases between them. The CDR3 here is CSVTSSNTGELFF. Here the CDR3 DNA reads TGCAGCGTTACATCCTCGAACACCGGGGAGCTGTTTTTT.

The V and J genes are TRBV28 and TRBJ2-5; 10 bases are a match to TRBD2. The CDR3 contains 16 residues. Germline assignment: CDR1 MDHEN and CDR2 SYDVKM. With V trimmed by 7 bases and J by 7 bases, 15 bases remained unmatched. The CDR3 is CASKFPSGSPRGTQYF. In DNA form, the CDR3 reads TGTGCCAGCAAATTTCCTAGCGGGAGTCCGCGGGGGACCCAGTACTTC.

The gene calls are TRBV6-5 and TRBJ2-1; 9 positions match TRBD2. CDR1 and CDR2 from the germline V gene are MNHEY and SVGAGI. V was clipped by 7 bases and J by 0 bases; unmatched bases: 4. The CDR3 has 15 amino acids. CDR3 DNA: TGTGCCAGCACCCGGGGACTAGCCTCCTACAATGAGCAGTTCTTC. Protein product: CASTRGLASYNEQFF.

The chain links TRBV6-4 to TRBJ2-2; TRBD1 agrees at 7 bases. Germline V gene data show CDR1 as MRHNA and CDR2 as SNTAGT. The CDR3 spans 16 residues. V trimming: 0 bases; J trimming: 5 bases; junction bases outside the gene matches: 6. Here the CDR3 reads CASSDSRQGFTGELFF. CDR3 bases: TGTGCCAGCAGTGACTCTCGACAGGGCTTTACCGGGGAGCTGTTTTTT.

This sequence joins TRBV19 and TRBJ2-7; D might be TRBD2 (6 bases). This CDR3 region has 12 residues. Trimming took 4 bases from V and 6 from J, leaving 10 bases between them. Germline CDR1 reads LNHDA; CDR2 reads SQIVND (reference sequence). The CDR3 protein is CASSSLGGEQYF. CDR3 sequence (DNA): TGTGCCAGTAGTAGTCTGGGGGGCGAGCAGTACTTC.

The CDR3 DNA reads as TGCGCCAGCAGTGGACCTAACACCACAGGACAGGGCCCCGGGGAGCTGTTTTTT. Protein sequence: CASSGPNTTGQGPGELFF. V usage is TRBV10-1 and J usage is TRBJ2-2; 8 nucleotides match TRBD1. Germline values: CDR1 WNHNN, CDR2 SYGVQD (reference sequence). This CDR3 spans 18 amino acids. Unmatched junction bases numbered 16, after V lost 4 bases and J lost 6 bases.

The chain employs TRBV6-4 and TRBJ2-2, with a tentative D call TRBD1 (5 bases). The CDR3 sequence is 16 residues long. V was clipped by 3 bases and J by 3 bases, with 14 bases between them. CDR1 and CDR2 from the germline V gene are MRHNA and SNTAGT. CDR3 coding DNA: TGTGCCAGCAGTGAGCATGGACACGTACACACCGGGGAGCTGTTTTTT. It is translated as CASSEHGHVHTGELFF.

J is TRBJ2-3 and V is TRBV29-1; 14 bases are a match to TRBD2. With V trimmed by 6 bases and J by 6 bases, 8 bases remained unmatched. The CDR3 consists of 15 residues. Germline V gene data show CDR1 as SQVTM and CDR2 as ANQGSEA. CDR3 nucleotides: TGCAGCGTCGAAAGGACTAGCGGGAGGCGGGATACGCAGTATTTT. Its protein product is CSVERTSGRRDTQYF.

The V and J genes are TRBV27 and TRBJ1-1; D may be TRBD1 (6 bases). The length of the CDR3 is 15 residues. Germline loops: CDR1 MNHEY, CDR2 SMNVEV (reference sequence). V lost 6 bases, J lost 3 bases, and 17 bases lay in between. CDR3 sequence reads: CASRLNRVWYTEAFF. For the CDR3, the DNA is TGTGCCAGCAGGCTGAACAGGGTTTGGTACACTGAAGCTTTCTTT.

The chain couples TRBV5-1 to TRBJ1-2, with unresolved D. CDR1 is SGHRS and CDR2 is YFSETQ in the germline V gene. Trimming stripped 0 bases from V and 7 bases from J, with 13 bases between. The CDR3 totals 14 residues. CDR3 loop: CASSLERGWSGYTF. The CDR3 region has the DNA TGCGCCAGCAGCTTGGAACGGGGTTGGAGTGGCTACACCTTC.

The J gene is TRBJ2-1, the V gene TRBV9; TRBD2 might be the D (5 bases). The CDR3 consists of 18 residues. The germline V gene encodes CDR1 SGDLS and CDR2 YYNGEE. Trimming removed 4 bases from V and 4 bases from J, with 24 bases in between. CDR3 sequence: CASSTRPLSASTYNEQFF. The CDR3 DNA reads as TGTGCCAGCAGCACCCGCCCCCTTAGCGCGTCTACTTACAATGAGCAGTTCTTC.

CDR3 amino acids: CASSYPGTRVADTQYF. Here the CDR3 DNA reads TGTGCCAGCAGTTACCCCGGGACTAGAGTTGCAGATACGCAGTATTTT. The chain uses TRBV7-9 and TRBJ2-3; 8 nucleotides align to TRBD2. The CDR3 runs 16 residues. V shed 6 bases and J 4 bases; nucleotides not matched to a gene: 12. The germline V gene encodes CDR1 SEHNR and CDR2 FQNEAQ (reference sequence).

The chain couples TRBV2 to TRBJ2-1; TRBD2 might be the D (6 bases). There are 16 residues in the CDR3. The V end was cut by 5 bases, the J end by 4 bases, with 18 bases between. Per germline, CDR1 SNHLY and CDR2 FYNNEI. The CDR3 nucleotides read TGTGCCAGCAGTCCATATCCGGGACTCACATACAATGAGCAGTTCTTC. Protein: CASSPYPGLTYNEQFF.

A word on this clone: This CDR3 is also generated by other DNA sequences in the sample. The chain recombines TRBV5-6 with TRBJ2-1, with D unclear. The CDR3 runs to 14 residues. Germline V gene lookup returns CDR1 SGHDT and CDR2 YYEEEE. V gave up 0 bases and J gave up 3 bases, with 7 bases separating them. The CDR3 loop is CASSLGGSYNEQFF. The CDR3 DNA reads TGTGCCAGCAGCTTGGGCGGTAGCTACAATGAGCAGTTCTTC.

The V gene is TRBV27, the J gene TRBJ2-5; perhaps TRBD2 as D (6 bases). The germline CDR1 and CDR2 sequences are MNHEY and SMNVEV (reference sequence). Trimming cost V 2 bases and J 2 bases, with 9 bases left between them. CDR3 size: 14 residues. CDR3 nucleotides: TGTGCCAGCAGTTTAGTAGCGGAACAAGAGACCCAGTACTTC. Translated, it gives CASSLVAEQETQYF.

This chain connects TRBV27 to TRBJ1-2; 9 bases line up with TRBD1. This CDR3 spans 15 amino acids. Per germline, CDR1 MNHEY and CDR2 SMNVEV (reference sequence). J gave up 3 bases and V 7 bases, and 9 bases lay outside the gene matches. The CDR3 DNA is TGTGCCAGCAAATCTACAGGGGGCGTCGACTATGGCTACACCTTC. It translates to CASKSTGGVDYGYTF.

This clone appeared once. The chain links TRBV10-3 to TRBJ1-1; the match to TRBD1 covers 10 bases. CDR1 and CDR2 from the germline V gene are ENHRY and SYGVKD. The V segment lost 4 bases and the J segment 11 bases; nucleotides outside the gene matches: 10. The length of the CDR3 is 14 residues. The CDR3 DNA is TGTGCCATCAGTGGCGACGGGACAGGGGCTGGGGCTTTCTTT. It codes for CAISGDGTGAGAFF.

The J gene is TRBJ2-7, the V gene TRBV10-3; the D is unclear. There are 13 residues in the CDR3. V lost 6 bases and J lost 1, with 10 bases in between. The germline CDR1 and CDR2 sequences are ENHRY and SYGVKD. The CDR3 loop reads CAISPDGSYEQYF. CDR3 DNA: TGTGCCATCAGCCCGGACGGTTCCTACGAGCAGTACTTC.

This chain's CDR3 is CASSHGLAAFTDTQYF. For the CDR3, the DNA is TGTGCCAGCAGCCACGGACTAGCGGCCTTCACAGATACGCAGTATTTT. This chain uses TRBV7-2 with TRBJ2-3; TRBD2 matches at 10 bases. Germline V gene lookup returns CDR1 SGHTA and CDR2 FQGNSA. CDR3 length: 16 amino acids. V dropped 5 bases and J dropped 2; count of bases not matched to a gene: 7. Full variable domain (rest looked up from reference TRBV7-2 and TRBJ2-3): GAGVSQSPSNKVTEKGKDVELRCDPISGHTALYWYRQSLGQGLEFLIYFQGNSAPDKSGLPSDRFSAERTGGSVSTLTIQRTQQEDSAVYLCASSHGLAAFTDTQYFGPGTRLTVL.

This chain joins TRBV7-6 and TRBJ2-3; 11 bases fit TRBD2. Germline CDR1 is SGHVS and CDR2 is FNYEAQ. V gave up 0 bases and J gave up 6 bases; unmatched junction bases: 5. CDR3 size: 16 residues. The chain's CDR3 is CASSLAVAGGPDTQYF. The CDR3 region has the DNA TGTGCCAGCAGCTTAGCGGTAGCGGGAGGGCCTGATACGCAGTATTTT.